Listed here is a single TCR beta chain. Its antigen is unknown. This record comes from a study of vaccination and CD4 T cells after COVID-19. Across the study: As control conditions, cultures were given either a CEFX pool serving as positive control, an HIV-1 Nef pool, or no peptide at all.

With the Oncomine TCR Beta short-read assay, DNA from cultured CD4+ T cells was sequenced. In TCRdb, the PCR reads were re-called with MiXCR into one record per CDR3 protein. This table holds 17,000 or so distinct CDR3 sequences, about a third found once. V shed 6 bases, J shed 7 bases, and the junction held 3 bases outside the gene matches. CDR3 length: 13 amino acids. CDR1 and CDR2 from the germline V gene are ENHRY and SYGVKD. Treatment denoted: approximately 10-day PBMC culture with coronavirus spike peptide pools or control peptides (ViraFEST assay). The ViraFEST method relied on peptide pools to expand antigen-specific T cells, followed by TCR sequencing.

The TCR comes from a human donor with COVID-19. The rearrangement joins TRBV10-3 to TRBJ1-6, with 7 bases lining up with TRBD1. Sequencing was done on a sample of cultured CD4+ T cells from blood. The CDR3 coding sequence is TGTGCCATCAGCCGGGACAGAAATTCACCCCTCCACTTT. Its protein is CAISRDRNSPLHF.